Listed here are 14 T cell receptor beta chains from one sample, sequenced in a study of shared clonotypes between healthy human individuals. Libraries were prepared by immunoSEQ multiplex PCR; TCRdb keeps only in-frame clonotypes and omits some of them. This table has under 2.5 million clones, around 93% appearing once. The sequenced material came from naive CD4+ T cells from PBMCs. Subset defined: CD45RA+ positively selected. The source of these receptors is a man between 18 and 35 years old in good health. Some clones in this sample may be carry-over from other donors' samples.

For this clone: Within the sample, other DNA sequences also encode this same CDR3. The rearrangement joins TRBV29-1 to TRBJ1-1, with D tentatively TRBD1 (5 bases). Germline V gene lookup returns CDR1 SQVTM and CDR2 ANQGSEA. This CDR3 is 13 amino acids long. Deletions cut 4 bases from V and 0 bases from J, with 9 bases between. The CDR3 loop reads CSVAGVLNTEAFF. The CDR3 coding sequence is TGCAGCGTTGCGGGGGTGTTGAACACTGAAGCTTTCTTT. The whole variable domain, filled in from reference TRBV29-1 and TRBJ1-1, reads SAVISQKPSRDICQRGTSLTIQCQVDSQVTMMFWYRQQPGQSLTLIATANQGSEATYESGFVIDKFPISRPNLTFSTLTVSNMSPEDSSIYLCSVAGVLNTEAFFGQGTRLTVV.

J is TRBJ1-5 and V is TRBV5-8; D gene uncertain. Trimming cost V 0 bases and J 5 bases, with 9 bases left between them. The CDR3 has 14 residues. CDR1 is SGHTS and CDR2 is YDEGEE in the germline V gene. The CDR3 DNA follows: TGTGCCAGCAGCTTGGGGCAGATTTATCAGCCCCAGCATTTT. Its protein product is CASSLGQIYQPQHF.

CDR3 nucleotide sequence: TGTGCCAGCAGCTTAGTTGTTGGGGGCAATACAGATACGCAGTATTTT. It specifies CASSLVVGGNTDTQYF. This rearrangement joins TRBV11-2 to TRBJ2-3, with D perhaps TRBD1 (6 bases). Germline CDR1 and CDR2: SGHAT and FQNNGV. Trimming shortened V by 1 base and J by 3 bases, and 14 bases separated the two germline ends. CDR3 length: 16 amino acids.

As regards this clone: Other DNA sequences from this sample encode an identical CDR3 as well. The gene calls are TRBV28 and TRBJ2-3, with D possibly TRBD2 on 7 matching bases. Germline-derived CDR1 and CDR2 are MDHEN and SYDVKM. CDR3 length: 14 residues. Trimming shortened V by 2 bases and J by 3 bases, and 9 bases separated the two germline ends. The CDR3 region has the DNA TGTGCCAGCAGTTTAAGGGGGGGTACAGATACGCAGTATTTT. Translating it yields CASSLRGGTDTQYF. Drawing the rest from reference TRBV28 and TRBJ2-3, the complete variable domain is DVKVTQSSRYLVKRTGEKVFLECVQDMDHENMFWYRQDPGLGLRLIYFSYDVKMKEKGDIPEGYSVSREKKERFSLILESASTNQTSMYLCASSLRGGTDTQYFGPGTRLTVL.

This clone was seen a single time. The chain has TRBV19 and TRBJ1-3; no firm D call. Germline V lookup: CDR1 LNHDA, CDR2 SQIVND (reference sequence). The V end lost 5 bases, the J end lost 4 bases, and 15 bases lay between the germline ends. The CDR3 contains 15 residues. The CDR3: CASSSGEPRGNTIYF. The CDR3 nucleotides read TGTGCCAGTAGTTCGGGCGAACCTCGGGGAAACACCATATATTTT. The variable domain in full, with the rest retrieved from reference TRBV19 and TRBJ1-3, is DGGITQSPKYLFRKEGQNVTLSCEQNLNHDAMYWYRQDPGQGLRLIYYSQIVNDFQKGDIAEGYSVSREKKESFPLTVTSAQKNPTAFYLCASSSGEPRGNTIYFGEGSWLTVV.

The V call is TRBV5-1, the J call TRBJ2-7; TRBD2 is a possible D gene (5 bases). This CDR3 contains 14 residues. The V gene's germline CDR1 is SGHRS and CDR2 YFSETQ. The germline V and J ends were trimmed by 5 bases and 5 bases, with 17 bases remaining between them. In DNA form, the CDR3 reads TGCGCCAGCAGTAAAGATCGGGGTGGGAACGAGCAGTACTTC. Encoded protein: CASSKDRGGNEQYF.

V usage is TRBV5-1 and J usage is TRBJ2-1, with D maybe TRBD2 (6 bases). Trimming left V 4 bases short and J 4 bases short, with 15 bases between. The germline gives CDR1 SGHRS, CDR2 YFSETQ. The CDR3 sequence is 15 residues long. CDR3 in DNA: TGCGCCAGCAGCCCTGTAGGCGGGATTTACAATGAGCAGTTCTTC. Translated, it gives CASSPVGGIYNEQFF.

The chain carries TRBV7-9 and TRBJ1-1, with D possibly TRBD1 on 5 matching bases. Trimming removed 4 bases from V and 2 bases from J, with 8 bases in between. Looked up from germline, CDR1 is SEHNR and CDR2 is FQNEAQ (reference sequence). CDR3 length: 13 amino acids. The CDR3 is CASSYRFNTEAFF. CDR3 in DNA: TGTGCCAGCAGCTACAGGTTTAACACTGAAGCTTTCTTT. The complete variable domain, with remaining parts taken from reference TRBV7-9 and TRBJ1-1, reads DTGVSQNPRHKITKRGQNVTFRCDPISEHNRLYWYRQTLGQGPEFLTYFQNEAQLEKSRLLSDRFSAERPKGSFSTLEIQRTEQGDSAMYLCASSYRFNTEAFFGQGTRLTVV.

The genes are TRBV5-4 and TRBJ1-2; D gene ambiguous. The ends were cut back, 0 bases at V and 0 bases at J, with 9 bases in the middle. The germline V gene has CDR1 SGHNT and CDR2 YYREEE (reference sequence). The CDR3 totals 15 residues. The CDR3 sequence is CASSLGHLTNYGYTF. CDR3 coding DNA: TGTGCCAGCAGCTTGGGGCACCTAACTAACTATGGCTACACCTTC.

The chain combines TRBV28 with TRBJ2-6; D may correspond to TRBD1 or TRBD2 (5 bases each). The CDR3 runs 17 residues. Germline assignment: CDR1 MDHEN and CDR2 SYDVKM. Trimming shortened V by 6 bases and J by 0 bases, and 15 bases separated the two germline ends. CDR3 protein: CASSSGPAVSGANVLTF. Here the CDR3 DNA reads TGTGCCAGCAGCTCGGGACCGGCTGTCTCTGGGGCCAACGTCCTGACTTTC.

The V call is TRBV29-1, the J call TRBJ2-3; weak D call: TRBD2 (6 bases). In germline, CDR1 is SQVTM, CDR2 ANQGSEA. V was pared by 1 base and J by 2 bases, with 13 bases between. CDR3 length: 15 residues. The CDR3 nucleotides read TGCAGCGTTGAAGTGTACGGGGGAACCACAGATACGCAGTATTTT. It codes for CSVEVYGGTTDTQYF.

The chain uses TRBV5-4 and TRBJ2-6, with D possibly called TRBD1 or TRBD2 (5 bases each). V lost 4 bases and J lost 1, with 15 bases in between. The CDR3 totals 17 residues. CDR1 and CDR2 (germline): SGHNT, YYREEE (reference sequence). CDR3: CASSEQGPLSGANVLTF. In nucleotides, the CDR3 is TGTGCCAGCAGCGAGCAGGGACCACTTTCTGGGGCCAACGTCCTGACTTTC.

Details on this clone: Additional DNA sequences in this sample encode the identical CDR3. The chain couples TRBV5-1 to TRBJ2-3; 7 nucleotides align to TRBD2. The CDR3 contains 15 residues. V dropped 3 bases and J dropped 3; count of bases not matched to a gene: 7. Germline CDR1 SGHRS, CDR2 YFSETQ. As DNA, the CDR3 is TGCGCCAGCAGCTCGAGCGGGACGTCAACAGATACGCAGTATTTT. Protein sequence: CASSSSGTSTDTQYF.

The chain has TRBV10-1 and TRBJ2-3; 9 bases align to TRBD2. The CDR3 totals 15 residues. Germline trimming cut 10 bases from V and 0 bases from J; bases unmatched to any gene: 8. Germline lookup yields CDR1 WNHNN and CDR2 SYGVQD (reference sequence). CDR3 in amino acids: CANNSGSYSTDTQYF. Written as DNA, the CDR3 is TGCGCCAACAATAGCGGGAGCTATAGCACAGATACGCAGTATTTT.